This passage covers 13 T cell receptor beta chains from one sample sequenced in a study of cytomegalovirus exposure and HLA in healthy donors. The PCR used 60 Vbeta and 13 Jbeta primers. Only in-frame clones appear in the TCRdb table, and some are missing; sequencing was by immunoSEQ multiplex PCR. Among 100,000 to 150,000 clones listed, more than 75% were seen once. The sequencing sample was made of PBMCs. The receptors were gathered from a male donor in good health and CMV-seronegative.

The chain joins TRBV19 to TRBJ1-1, with 11 bases fitting TRBD1. CDR3 size: 17 residues. V lost 3 bases, J lost 2 bases, and 8 bases stayed unmatched. CDR1 and CDR2 (germline): LNHDA, SQIVND (reference sequence). For the CDR3, the DNA is TGTGCCAGTAGTATCTCCGGGACAGGGGGGGAAAACACTGAAGCTTTCTTT. Protein sequence: CASSISGTGGENTEAFF. Combining the CDR3 with reference TRBV19 and TRBJ1-1 gives the whole variable domain DGGITQSPKYLFRKEGQNVTLSCEQNLNHDAMYWYRQDPGQGLRLIYYSQIVNDFQKGDIAEGYSVSREKKESFPLTVTSAQKNPTAFYLCASSISGTGGENTEAFFGQGTRLTVV.

The chain joins TRBV21-1 to TRBJ1-4; the table's D call, TRBD1, was not checked against the DNA. TRBV21-1 is assigned pseudogene status. The CDR3 sequence is 18 residues long. The CDR3 DNA reads TGTGCCAGCAGCAGATGGACCTTCTTCAAGACAGGGGGAGAAAAACTGTTTTTT. It yields the protein CASSRWTFFKTGGEKLFF.

The DNA of the CDR3 is TGTGCCAGTAGTCGCAATCCCACCCAGGGCAATCAGCCCCAGCATTTT. Protein: CASSRNPTQGNQPQHF. This chain joins TRBV19 and TRBJ1-5; D ambiguous. The CDR3 has 16 residues. CDR1 and CDR2 (germline): LNHDA, SQIVND (reference sequence). V shed 5 bases and J shed 2 bases, with 16 bases lying between them.

This chain connects TRBV5-1 to TRBJ2-7; D unclear. The CDR3 sequence is 15 residues long. V was cut by 4 bases and J by 0 bases, with 14 bases left in between. The germline CDR1 and CDR2 sequences are SGHRS and YFSETQ. In DNA, the CDR3 is TGCGCCAGCAGCGAGAGCCGTAGTAGCTCCTACGAGCAGTACTTC. Protein sequence: CASSESRSSSYEQYF.

V and J are TRBV5-1 and TRBJ2-1; 8 bases line up with TRBD2. The germline V gene encodes CDR1 SGHRS and CDR2 YFSETQ. The CDR3 sequence is 15 residues long. With 7 bases clipped from V and 9 bases from J, the junction kept 15 bases outside the gene matches. In DNA form, the CDR3 reads TGCGCCAGCGATCCGGGACTAGTGGGGGGGGGTGAGCAGTTCTTC. It yields the protein CASDPGLVGGGEQFF. Filled out from reference TRBV5-1 and TRBJ2-1, the complete variable domain reads KAGVTQTPRYLIKTRGQQVTLSCSPISGHRSVSWYQQTPGQGLQFLFEYFSETQRNKGNFPGRFSGRQFSNSRSEMNVSTLELGDSALYLCASDPGLVGGGEQFFGPGTRLTVL.

This clone came up a few times. The CDR3 loop is CASSYWASDGNEQFF. CDR3 coding DNA: TGTGCCAGCAGTTACTGGGCTAGCGATGGCAATGAGCAGTTCTTC. The rearrangement links TRBV6-6 to TRBJ2-1; D may be TRBD2 (6 bases). This CDR3 has 15 amino acids. The germline V gene has CDR1 MNHNY and CDR2 SVGAGI (reference sequence). The ends were cut back, 1 base at V and 6 bases at J, with 13 bases in the middle.

This chain joins TRBV7-9 and TRBJ1-2; the D gene is possibly TRBD1 (5 bases). V lost 2 bases, J lost 8 bases, and 21 bases lay in between. The CDR3 has 16 amino acids. Germline V lookup: CDR1 SEHNR, CDR2 FQNEAQ (reference sequence). CDR3 in amino acids: CASSLPTGTIRRGYTF. The CDR3 DNA reads as TGTGCCAGCAGCTTACCAACCGGGACTATACGTAGGGGCTACACCTTC. The complete variable domain, with remaining parts taken from reference TRBV7-9 and TRBJ1-2, reads DTGVSQNPRHKITKRGQNVTFRCDPISEHNRLYWYRQTLGQGPEFLTYFQNEAQLEKSRLLSDRFSAERPKGSFSTLEIQRTEQGDSAMYLCASSLPTGTIRRGYTFGSGTRLTVV.

The CDR3 DNA reads as TGTGCCTGGAGTGTACGGGGAGAACAGCCCCAGCATTTT. Protein product: CAWSVRGEQPQHF. The chain uses TRBV30 and TRBJ1-5, with D hard to call. Germline V gene data show CDR1 as GTSNPN and CDR2 as SVGIG (reference sequence). This CDR3 comprises 13 residues. The ends were cut back, 0 bases at V and 7 bases at J, with 10 bases in the middle.

The chain uses TRBV11-1 and TRBJ2-5; tentatively, D is TRBD2 (6 bases). The V gene's germline CDR1 is SGHAT and CDR2 FQDESV (reference sequence). The V and J ends lost 3 bases and 3 bases respectively, with 8 bases between them. This CDR3 has 13 residues. CDR3 sequence: CASSLGGKETQYF. The CDR3 DNA follows: TGTGCCAGCAGCTTGGGCGGGAAAGAGACCCAGTACTTC. Drawing the rest from reference TRBV11-1 and TRBJ2-5, the complete variable domain is EAEVAQSPRYKITEKSQAVAFWCDPISGHATLYWYRQILGQGPELLVQFQDESVVDDSQLPKDRFSAERLKGVDSTLKIQPAELGDSAMYLCASSLGGKETQYFGPGTRLLVL.

The V gene is TRBV5-1, the J gene TRBJ1-1; the match to TRBD1 covers 8 bases. Looked up from germline, CDR1 is SGHRS and CDR2 is YFSETQ. This CDR3 region has 14 residues. V dropped 7 bases and J dropped 1; count of bases not matched to a gene: 6. In DNA, the CDR3 is TGCGCCAGCGGCGACAGGGGAGGGAACACTGAAGCTTTCTTT. It translates to CASGDRGGNTEAFF.

This clone occurred a few times. In DNA, the CDR3 is TGTGCCAGCAGCTTGGACAGGAGCAATCAGCCCCAGCATTTT. It is translated as CASSLDRSNQPQHF. The chain combines TRBV5-6 with TRBJ1-5, with D perhaps TRBD1 (5 bases). CDR1 SGHDT and CDR2 YYEEEE come from the germline V gene. Trimming took off 0 bases at V and 1 base at J, with 5 bases between the two ends. The CDR3 is 14 amino acids.

The chain couples TRBV6-1 to TRBJ1-5; tentative D call: TRBD1 (6 bases). The germline V and J ends were trimmed by 6 bases and 4 bases, with 10 bases remaining between them. This CDR3 has 13 amino acids. Per the germline V gene, CDR1 is MNHNS and CDR2 is SASEGT. CDR3 residues: CASSSDRNQPQHF. The CDR3 DNA sequence: TGTGCCAGCAGCTCTGACAGGAATCAGCCCCAGCATTTT.

This chain connects TRBV2 to TRBJ1-4; D is undetermined. The V end lost 3 bases, the J end lost 6 bases, and 8 bases lay between the germline ends. Looked up from germline, CDR1 is SNHLY and CDR2 is FYNNEI. This CDR3 region has 13 residues. The CDR3 bases are TGTGCCAGCAGTGAGCATCAGGATGAAAAACTGTTTTTT. Its translation: CASSEHQDEKLFF.